The source of this T cell receptor (beta chain) is a study of OX40 agonist ivuxolimab in advanced cancers. Study context: Ivuxolimab, an agonist antibody against OX40 (CD134), was given to patients.

Assay used: immunoSEQ multiplex PCR; TCRdb lists only in-frame clones, some missing. The sample lists fewer than 85,000 clones, roughly three quarters occurring once. The CDR3 is 10 residues long. V lost 5 bases and J lost 2, with 3 bases in between. Germline CDR1 and CDR2: DFQATT and SNEGSKA (reference sequence). This clone appeared once. Its antigen is undetermined. Study-level results: Normalized T-cell clonal expansion was also low in a subset of nonresponders. Expanded clones belonging to CD8+ T cells outnumbered, on average, those of CD4+.

V and J are TRBV20-1 and TRBJ2-5; D not resolved. This TCR was sampled from an adult with an advanced solid tumor such as melanoma, head and neck, liver or kidney cancer. This sample comprised CD4+ or CD8+ T cells sorted from blood, obtained in a trial of the OX40 agonist ivuxolimab. The CDR3 here is CSAQQETQYF. The CDR3 DNA reads as TGCAGTGCTCAACAAGAGACCCAGTACTTC.